Listed below are T cell receptor beta chains from one sample, sequenced in a study of T cell changes during pregnancy in multiple sclerosis. Some clones are missing from TCRdb's copy, which holds only in-frame ones; the method was immunoSEQ multiplex PCR. The sample yields about 57,000 clones, 92% seen once. Sample: CD4+ T cells from peripheral blood mononuclear cells, taken in the second trimester of pregnancy. The receptors were sampled from a female donor with multiple sclerosis, enrolled in a pregnancy study. Both conserved end residues are part of each CDR3. Fields, in order: J gene, D gene, V gene, clone size, CDR3 DNA, CDR3 protein. A D gene is named only where the DNA matches it firmly. Rows give clone size only sometimes, using once, few, many, or a class for an expanded clone.

J gene: TRBJ2-7
D gene: TRBD1
V gene: TRBV7-9
clone size: -
CDR3 DNA: TGTGCCAGCAGCCGGGACAGGGGGTACGAGCAGTACTTC
CDR3 protein: CASSRDRGYEQYF

J gene: TRBJ2-5
D gene: TRBD2
V gene: TRBV5-1
clone size: -
CDR3 DNA: TGCGCCAGCAGCTTGGCCCGACTAGCGCCGTACCAAGAGACCCAGTACTTC
CDR3 protein: CASSLARLAPYQETQYF

J gene: TRBJ1-6
D gene: -
V gene: TRBV9
clone size: -
CDR3 DNA: TGTGCCAGCAGCGTAACCGGGGAAGATAATTCACCCCTCCACTTT
CDR3 protein: CASSVTGEDNSPLHF

J gene: TRBJ1-6
D gene: TRBD1
V gene: TRBV29-1
clone size: -
CDR3 DNA: TGCAGCGTTATGACAGGGGGTAATTCACCCCTCCACTTT
CDR3 protein: CSVMTGGNSPLHF

J gene: TRBJ1-2
D gene: -
V gene: TRBV28
clone size: once
CDR3 DNA: TGTGCCAGCAGTTTGGGTTGGACAAGCCCTTTCCGAGCTAACTATGGCTACACCTTC
CDR3 protein: CASSLGWTSPFRANYGYTF

J gene: TRBJ1-4
D gene: TRBD1
V gene: TRBV9
clone size: -
CDR3 DNA: TGTGCCAGCAGCGTAGTGGTTGGGACAGGGACTAATGAAAAACTGTTTTTT
CDR3 protein: CASSVVVGTGTNEKLFF

J gene: TRBJ2-3
D gene: TRBD1
V gene: TRBV30
clone size: once
CDR3 DNA: TGTGCCTGGAGTGATAAGAAGGGGGCGAGGACAGATACGCAGTATTTT
CDR3 protein: CAWSDKKGARTDTQYF

J gene: TRBJ2-5
D gene: -
V gene: TRBV7-6
clone size: -
CDR3 DNA: TGTGCCAGCAGCCCCCAATTTGGCTTTTGGGCCCAAGAGACCCAGTACTTC
CDR3 protein: CASSPQFGFWAQETQYF

J gene: TRBJ1-1
D gene: -
V gene: TRBV15
clone size: -
CDR3 DNA: TGTGCCACTGGGACACGACGCCCAATGCCTGGGGCGGTCACTGAAGCTTTCTTT
CDR3 protein: CATGTRRPMPGAVTEAFF

J gene: TRBJ1-2
D gene: -
V gene: TRBV2
clone size: few
CDR3 DNA: TGTGCCAGCAGAAGCCTGGAGGGTGGCTACACCTTC
CDR3 protein: CASRSLEGGYTF

J gene: TRBJ2-7
D gene: -
V gene: TRBV2
clone size: -
CDR3 DNA: TGTGCCAGCAGTGAGGGGTGGACAACCTACGAGCAGTACTTC
CDR3 protein: CASSEGWTTYEQYF

J gene: TRBJ1-5
D gene: TRBD1
V gene: TRBV30
clone size: -
CDR3 DNA: TGTGCCTGGAGTCACAGGGGACCGGCGGCCCAGCATTTT
CDR3 protein: CAWSHRGPAAQHF

J gene: TRBJ2-3
D gene: TRBD2
V gene: TRBV28
clone size: -
CDR3 DNA: TGTGCCAGCACTCCCGGGGGGAGAGATACGCAGTATTTT
CDR3 protein: CASTPGGRDTQYF

J gene: TRBJ2-5
D gene: TRBD2
V gene: TRBV11-2
clone size: -
CDR3 DNA: TGTGCCAGCAGCGTGGGACTAGCGGGAGACCAGGGGTTGGTCCAGTACTTC
CDR3 protein: CASSVGLAGDQGLVQYF

J gene: TRBJ2-7
D gene: TRBD1
V gene: TRBV5-1
clone size: -
CDR3 DNA: TGCGCCAGCAGCTCCTCAGGGGGAACCGTCTACGAGCAGTACTTC
CDR3 protein: CASSSSGGTVYEQYF

J gene: TRBJ2-2
D gene: -
V gene: TRBV2
clone size: -
CDR3 DNA: TGTGCCAGCAGGGACTGGATAAACACCGGGGAGCTGTTTTTT
CDR3 protein: CASRDWINTGELFF

J gene: TRBJ2-3
D gene: TRBD2
V gene: TRBV29-1
clone size: -
CDR3 DNA: TGCAGCGTCCGTAGACTAGCGGGAAATTCTGGCACAGATACGCAGTATTTT
CDR3 protein: CSVRRLAGNSGTDTQYF

J gene: TRBJ1-3
D gene: -
V gene: TRBV2
clone size: once
CDR3 DNA: TGTGCCACCCGGCGGGGCAGAGGAAACACCATATATTTT
CDR3 protein: CATRRGRGNTIYF

J gene: TRBJ2-7
D gene: TRBD1
V gene: TRBV5-1
clone size: -
CDR3 DNA: TGCGCCAGCAGCTTGCGGCGACAGGGGGTGGAACGGCAGTACTTC
CDR3 protein: CASSLRRQGVERQYF

J gene: TRBJ2-3
D gene: -
V gene: TRBV9
clone size: few
CDR3 DNA: TGTGCCAGCAGCCTAGGACAGATTTACACAGATACGCAGTATTTT
CDR3 protein: CASSLGQIYTDTQYF

J gene: TRBJ2-1
D gene: TRBD2
V gene: TRBV12-5
clone size: -
CDR3 DNA: TGTGCTAGTGGTTTGGTACTAGCGGGGGGCCCCTACAATGAGCAGTTCTTC
CDR3 protein: CASGLVLAGGPYNEQFF

J gene: TRBJ1-2
D gene: -
V gene: TRBV19
clone size: few
CDR3 DNA: TGTGCCAGTAGCCCGAACTTTAACGCGAGGGGCTACACCTTC
CDR3 protein: CASSPNFNARGYTF

J gene: TRBJ2-7
D gene: TRBD1
V gene: TRBV7-9
clone size: -
CDR3 DNA: TGTGCCAGCAGCCCGAGGACAGGGGGAGACCACGAGCAGTACTTC
CDR3 protein: CASSPRTGGDHEQYF

J gene: TRBJ2-5
D gene: -
V gene: TRBV5-5
clone size: -
CDR3 DNA: TGTGCCAGCAGCTCGCTGTCTCGGATAGGAGGGCTCCAAGAGACCCAGTACTTC
CDR3 protein: CASSSLSRIGGLQETQYF

J gene: TRBJ1-1
D gene: TRBD1
V gene: TRBV5-1
clone size: -
CDR3 DNA: TGCGCCAGCAGCCCCGACAGGGGTGAGAACACTGAAGCTTTCTTT
CDR3 protein: CASSPDRGENTEAFF

J gene: TRBJ2-3
D gene: TRBD2
V gene: TRBV6-5
clone size: -
CDR3 DNA: TGTGCCAGCAGCTCCCGACTAGCGGGAGTTACGCAGTATTTT
CDR3 protein: CASSSRLAGVTQYF

J gene: TRBJ1-1
D gene: -
V gene: TRBV6-1
clone size: -
CDR3 DNA: TGTGCCAGCAGTGAACGATCAGGGTACACTGAAGCTTTCTTT
CDR3 protein: CASSERSGYTEAFF

J gene: TRBJ1-5
D gene: -
V gene: TRBV20-1
clone size: -
CDR3 DNA: TGCAGTGCTACAGGGGATCAGCCCCAGCATTTT
CDR3 protein: CSATGDQPQHF

J gene: TRBJ2-1
D gene: TRBD2
V gene: TRBV4-2
clone size: -
CDR3 DNA: TGTGCCAGCAGCCAAGGAGGACTAGCGGGAACCTACAATGAGCAGTTCTTC
CDR3 protein: CASSQGGLAGTYNEQFF

J gene: TRBJ2-5
D gene: -
V gene: TRBV9
clone size: -
CDR3 DNA: TGTGCCAGCAGCGTAGGGCCACCCCAAGAGACCCAGTACTTC
CDR3 protein: CASSVGPPQETQYF

J gene: TRBJ2-3
D gene: TRBD2
V gene: TRBV19
clone size: -
CDR3 DNA: TGTGCCAGTAGCCCTTCGACTAGCTGGCTCACAGATACGCAGTATTTT
CDR3 protein: CASSPSTSWLTDTQYF

J gene: TRBJ2-3
D gene: TRBD1
V gene: TRBV18
clone size: -
CDR3 DNA: TGTGCCAGCTCCCTTGGACAGGGGACAGATACGCAGTATTTT
CDR3 protein: CASSLGQGTDTQYF

J gene: TRBJ2-1
D gene: -
V gene: TRBV7-8
clone size: -
CDR3 DNA: TGTGCCAGCAGCTTAGAAGGCGGGGAAGGCGAGCAGTTCTTC
CDR3 protein: CASSLEGGEGEQFF

J gene: TRBJ2-2
D gene: TRBD1
V gene: TRBV10-2
clone size: -
CDR3 DNA: TGCGCCAGCGCTTACAGGGGGGCTTACACCGGGGAGCTGTTTTTT
CDR3 protein: CASAYRGAYTGELFF

J gene: TRBJ2-2
D gene: -
V gene: TRBV19
clone size: -
CDR3 DNA: TGTGCCAGTTGTCCCAGGTCCGAAACCGGGGAGCTGTTTTTT
CDR3 protein: CASCPRSETGELFF